This T cell receptor beta chain comes out of a study of blood T cells in healthy people across ages. A sample-barcoded 5' primer and a J-beta primer mix were used in a second PCR of roughly 7 to 12 cycles. One entry per CDR3 protein results from TCRdb running MiXCR on the 5' RACE reads. The sample records some 700,000 distinct CDR3 sequences, about 24% being singletons. Trimming removed 2 bases from V and 8 bases from J; junction bases left unmatched: 33. Per the germline V gene, CDR1 is LGHNT and CDR2 is FRNRAP. This CDR3 spans 23 amino acids. The chain is built from TRBV12-5 and TRBJ2-1; 7 nucleotides line up with TRBD2. This receptor was taken from a man aged 65-85 years in good health. The sequenced material came from blood. The CDR3 coding sequence is TGTGCTAGTGGTTTGCGCCCCGGATTCGGGCTAGCGGCAGATAGAAGCTTTGGAGATGAGCAGTTCTTC. This translates into CASGLRPGFGLAADRSFGDEQFF.